The 18 T cell receptor beta chains below all came from one sample that was sequenced in a study of identical twins. TCRdb re-called the 5' RACE reads through MiXCR, storing one row per CDR3 protein. The table lists roughly 1,500,000 distinct CDR3 sequences, about 30% of them singletons, with over 0.25% in the top ten. Sequencing input: cord blood. These receptors came from a newborn girl in good health.

The rearrangement joins TRBV9 to TRBJ1-2; D is ambiguous. V lost 0 bases and J 6 bases, leaving 9 bases between the germline ends. The CDR3 is 13 amino acids. CDR1 and CDR2 (germline): SGDLS, YYNGEE. The CDR3 is CASSVADGDGYTF. In DNA, the CDR3 is TGTGCCAGCAGCGTAGCGGACGGGGATGGCTACACCTTC.

This clonotype appeared a few times. Germline is not matched at one junction end, which may reflect a read error. The rearrangement uses TRBV12-3 or TRBV12-4 and TRBJ1-6; 7 bases are a match to TRBD1. This CDR3 has 14 amino acids. The DNA for the CDR3 is TGTGCCAGCAGTTTTAGGGACAGCAATTCACCCCCCCACTTT. Amino acid sequence: CASSFRDSNSPPHF.

Remarks on this clonotype: A much bigger clone sits one base away, suggesting this may be a read error. The rearrangement uses TRBV11-2 and TRBJ2-7; possibly TRBD1 for D (6 bases). V was cut by 7 bases and J by 7 bases, with 14 bases left in between. Germline CDR1 reads SGHAT; CDR2 reads FQNNGV. The CDR3 extends over 12 amino acids. The chain's CDR3 is CASKGVTNEQYF. The CDR3 coding sequence is TGTGCCAGCAAGGGGGTTACGAATGAGCAGTACTTC.

The CDR3 spells CASSLPGTSGGASTDTQYF. The CDR3 nucleotides read TGTGCCAGCAGCTTACCGGGGACTAGCGGGGGCGCTAGCACAGATACGCAGTATTTT. V usage is TRBV7-2 and J usage is TRBJ2-3; 14 nucleotides align to TRBD2. This CDR3 has 19 amino acids. J gave up 0 bases and V 2 bases, and 7 bases lay outside the gene matches. In germline, CDR1 is SGHTA, CDR2 FQGNSA.

The chain joins TRBV10-3 to TRBJ1-6; D is uncertain. Trimming left V 3 bases short and J 7 bases short, with 16 bases between. Germline lookup yields CDR1 ENHRY and CDR2 SYGVKD. The CDR3 spans 16 residues. The DNA of the CDR3 is TGTGCCATCAGTGAAAATCGCAGGTTTGAGAATTCACCCCTCCACTTT. Translated: CAISENRRFENSPLHF.

This clonotype was recorded many times. The chain uses TRBV5-1 and TRBJ2-3; D may be TRBD1 (5 bases). CDR1 is SGHRS and CDR2 is YFSETQ in the germline V gene. The CDR3 sequence is 15 residues long. Trimming cost V 2 bases and J 6 bases, with 16 bases left between them. The CDR3 coding sequence is TGCGCCAGCAGCTTAAACGACAGATTCATGGATACGCAGTATTTT. Translating it yields CASSLNDRFMDTQYF.

This clonotype has only a few counts. The chain has TRBV7-2 and TRBJ2-7; D unresolved. This CDR3 region has 15 residues. Trimming removed 0 bases from V and 7 bases from J, with 16 bases in between. The germline V gene has CDR1 SGHTA and CDR2 FQGNSA. CDR3 in amino acids: CASSLALNRPPEQYF. CDR3 nucleotide sequence: TGTGCCAGCAGCTTAGCGCTAAACCGGCCACCTGAGCAGTACTTC.

V and J are TRBV12-3 or TRBV12-4 and TRBJ1-1, with D perhaps matching TRBD1 (5 bases). Trimming shortened V by 4 bases and J by 3 bases, and 12 bases separated the two germline ends. The CDR3 loop spans 14 amino acids. CDR3 amino acids: CASSSRGADTEAFF. The CDR3 bases are TGTGCCAGCAGTTCTAGGGGCGCGGACACTGAAGCTTTCTTT.

Only a few counts were recorded for this clonotype. V usage is TRBV4-2 and J usage is TRBJ2-1; the match to TRBD2 covers 8 bases. The CDR3 has 17 amino acids. The V gene end was trimmed by 0 bases and the J gene end by 7 bases; junction bases not matched to a gene: 11. Per germline, CDR1 LGHNA and CDR2 YNFKEQ. CDR3 in DNA: TGTGCCAGCAGCCAAGACCTCATCCGGGGGGGCCGGAATGAGCAGTTCTTC. Its translation: CASSQDLIRGGRNEQFF.

This clonotype was detected only a few times. The chain has TRBV6-1 and TRBJ1-2; D unclear. Deletions cut 4 bases from V and 4 bases from J, with 10 bases between. Germline lookup yields CDR1 MNHNS and CDR2 SASEGT. The CDR3 spans 13 residues. The CDR3 here is CASSGPFSYGYTF. CDR3 bases: TGTGCCAGCAGTGGCCCCTTCTCCTATGGCTACACCTTC.

The CDR3 protein is CATSSRPFGTYEQYF. Written as DNA, the CDR3 is TGTGCCACCAGCAGCCGACCCTTTGGGACCTACGAGCAGTACTTC. The genes are TRBV15 and TRBJ2-5; D gene uncertain. With the DNA end fitting TRBJ2-7 better, the J assignment may be wrong. The CDR3 extends over 15 amino acids. CDR1 is LNHNV, CDR2 YYDKDF, per germline (reference sequence).

The chain employs TRBV5-1 and TRBJ2-7; D may be TRBD1 (6 bases). Germline V gene sequence: CDR1 SGHRS, CDR2 YFSETQ. The CDR3 consists of 14 residues. The V end was cut by 3 bases, the J end by 1 base, with 11 bases between. In DNA, the CDR3 is TGCGCCAGCAGCTCCCACAGGGAGTCCTACGAGCAGTACTTC. It specifies CASSSHRESYEQYF. Complete variable domain (other parts from reference TRBV5-1 and TRBJ2-7): KAGVTQTPRYLIKTRGQQVTLSCSPISGHRSVSWYQQTPGQGLQFLFEYFSETQRNKGNFPGRFSGRQFSNSRSEMNVSTLELGDSALYLCASSSHRESYEQYFGPGTRLTVT.

This clonotype was counted only a few times. The chain links TRBV28 to TRBJ2-7, with 8 bases matching TRBD2. The CDR3 has 16 amino acids. Trimming removed 6 bases from V and 2 bases from J; junction bases left unmatched: 12. The germline V gene encodes CDR1 MDHEN and CDR2 SYDVKM. The CDR3 DNA reads as TGTGCCAGCAGATCCCCTCCGGGAGGGTCTACCTACGAGCAGTACTTC. It is translated as CASRSPPGGSTYEQYF.

The V and J genes are TRBV2 and TRBJ2-5, with D hard to call. The end of the DNA aligns better with TRBJ2-7, so the J call may be wrong. From germline, CDR1 is SNHLY and CDR2 FYNNEI. This CDR3 contains 13 residues. In DNA, the CDR3 is TGTGCCAGCAGCGTACAGTGGACCTACGAGCAGTACTTC. Encoded protein: CASSVQWTYEQYF.

This clonotype was detected only a few times. The chain recombines TRBV3-1 with TRBJ2-5; D assignment may be TRBD1 or TRBD2 (5 bases each). The CDR3 covers 14 residues. The V and J ends lost 4 bases and 2 bases respectively, with 11 bases between them. Per germline, CDR1 LGHDT and CDR2 YNNKEL (reference sequence). This CDR3 reads CASSPGPLQETQYF. Written as DNA, the CDR3 is TGTGCCAGCAGCCCGGGACCATTGCAAGAGACCCAGTACTTC.

This clonotype was picked up a small number of times. This sequence joins TRBV2 and TRBJ2-3; D may be TRBD2 (5 bases). CDR1 SNHLY and CDR2 FYNNEI come from the germline V gene. V shed 5 bases and J shed 11 bases, with 14 bases lying between them. This CDR3 has 12 residues. The CDR3 spells CASSPPPGRQYF. As DNA, the CDR3 is TGTGCCAGCAGTCCTCCCCCTGGGAGGCAGTATTTT.

This clonotype was seen a handful of times. The chain joins TRBV5-1 to TRBJ2-3; TRBD2 matches 13 bases. CDR3 size: 17 residues. CDR1 and CDR2 (germline): SGHRS, YFSETQ. The V gene end was trimmed by 4 bases and the J gene end by 3 bases; junction bases not matched to a gene: 8. In DNA, the CDR3 is TGCGCCAGCAGCCTCCGGACTAGCGGGAGTGAGACAGATACGCAGTATTTT. This gives the protein CASSLRTSGSETDTQYF.

This clonotype has just one count. The V call is TRBV30, the J call TRBJ1-4; D perhaps matches TRBD1 (5 bases). The CDR3 has 12 residues. Trimming shortened V by 2 bases and J by 7 bases, and 8 bases separated the two germline ends. From germline, CDR1 is GTSNPN and CDR2 SVGIG (reference sequence). CDR3 amino acids: CAWSIQGEKLFF. CDR3 bases: TGTGCCTGGAGTATCCAGGGTGAAAAACTGTTTTTT.